These T cell receptor beta chains were read from a single sample in a study of cytomegalovirus exposure and HLA in healthy donors. Method: immunoSEQ multiplex PCR; TCRdb's copy keeps in-frame clones and lacks some. The sample records roughly 130,000 clones, 65% to 90% being singletons. Source material: PBMCs. The receptors stem from a male donor in good health and CMV-seropositive. CDR3s include the opening cysteine and the closing phenylalanine or tryptophan. A D gene is named only where the DNA matches it firmly. Clone size is given for some rows only: seen once, a few or many times, or a class if the clone is expanded.

cdr3_nt cdr3_aa j_call clone_size d_call v_call
TGTGCCAGCAGCTTAATGAGGCCCGGCTCTGGGGCCAACGTCCTGACTTTC CASSLMRPGSGANVLTF TRBJ2-6 - - TRBV7-8
TGTGCCAGCAGCTTTCCGCTCGGGGGGGAAAAACTGTTTTTT CASSFPLGGEKLFF TRBJ1-4 - - TRBV5-6
TGTGCCAGCAGTGTCAACACTAGGGTCGGCACAGATACGCAGTATTTT CASSVNTRVGTDTQYF TRBJ2-3 - - TRBV6-4
TGTGCCAGCAGTTCCACTAGCGGCTTAACAGATACGCAGTATTTT CASSSTSGLTDTQYF TRBJ2-3 - TRBD2 TRBV27
TGTGCCACCAGCAGAGAGAGCGGGAGCTTAAATGAGCAGTTCTTC CATSRESGSLNEQFF TRBJ2-1 - TRBD2 TRBV15
TGTGCCAGCAGTGAAACCCCGGGACATCTAGAAAAACTGTTTTTT CASSETPGHLEKLFF TRBJ1-4 - - TRBV6-4
TGTGCCAGCAGCCTTAGGAGAGGGAATTCACCCCTCCACTTT CASSLRRGNSPLHF TRBJ1-6 - - TRBV11-2
TGTGCCAGCAGCGTAGGACCAGGGACATATGAAACCTCTGGGGCCAACGTCCTGACTTTC CASSVGPGTYETSGANVLTF TRBJ2-6 - - TRBV9
TGCGCCAGCAGTGAGTCCGCGGACAGACGGATGTTCTACGAGCAGTACTTC CASSESADRRMFYEQYF TRBJ2-7 - - TRBV10-1
TGTGCCAGCAGCCCGGGACTCCTCCTGCCCCGGGCCTATGGCTACACCTTC CASSPGLLLPRAYGYTF TRBJ1-2 few - TRBV21-1
TGCGCCAGCAGCCCTTCCTCTGGGGCCAACGTCCTGACTTTC CASSPSSGANVLTF TRBJ2-6 - - TRBV4-3
TGTGCCAGCAGCTCGGACAGCGGAGTTGAAAAACTGTTTTTT CASSSDSGVEKLFF TRBJ1-4 - - TRBV7-2
TGTGCCAGCAGTGATAGAAGTTCCGCCGGGGAGCTGTTTTTT CASSDRSSAGELFF TRBJ2-2 - - TRBV6-1
TGCGCCAGCAGGGTGACGGGAGGTTCCTCCTACAATGAGCAGTTCTTC CASRVTGGSSYNEQFF TRBJ2-1 - TRBD2 TRBV5-1
TGCAGCGTTCTAGGGACTAGCGGGAGGTCCCTTGTGAGCTACGAGCAGTACTTC CSVLGTSGRSLVSYEQYF TRBJ2-7 - TRBD2 TRBV29-1
TGTGCCAGCAGCTTGGGAGGTCCGGACGAGCAGTACTTC CASSLGGPDEQYF TRBJ2-7 - - TRBV5-6
TGTGCCAGTAGAGGGGTATACTATGGCTACACCTTC CASRGVYYGYTF TRBJ1-2 - - TRBV19
TGTGCCAGCAGCCGGGAGGCCGTACCTACCGGGGAGCTGTTTTTT CASSREAVPTGELFF TRBJ2-2 - - TRBV4-2
TGTGCCAGCAGTTACCTCAGGGGTGGGGAGACCCAGTACTTC CASSYLRGGETQYF TRBJ2-5 - - TRBV6-5
TGTGCCAGCAGTGAATATCGGGATTCGACCAGCACAGATACGCAGTATTTT CASSEYRDSTSTDTQYF TRBJ2-3 - - TRBV2
TGTGCCAGCAGCGCCGCAGGTTCTGGAAACACCATATATTTT CASSAAGSGNTIYF TRBJ1-3 - - TRBV9
TGTGCCAGTAGTGAGTCATCCGGGGGACTAGCGGGAGCTCACGAGCAGTACTTC CASSESSGGLAGAHEQYF TRBJ2-7 - TRBD2 TRBV19
TGTGCCAGCAGTTTCTCAGGTTACACTGAAGCTTTCTTT CASSFSGYTEAFF TRBJ1-1 - - TRBV27
TGTGCCAGCAGTTTATTACAGGGGGATCAGCCCCAGCATTTT CASSLLQGDQPQHF TRBJ1-5 - TRBD1 TRBV28
TGTGCCAGCAGCTTAAGTATGACAGGGGGACAGCCCCAGCATTTT CASSLSMTGGQPQHF TRBJ1-5 few TRBD1 TRBV7-2
TGCGCCAGCAGCCAAGATCGACCAGGGCATTCGCCTAGCACAGATACGCAGTATTTT CASSQDRPGHSPSTDTQYF TRBJ2-3 - - TRBV4-3
TGTGCCAGCAGCGCAGTCGCTGGGGCTTACGGAAACACCATATATTTT CASSAVAGAYGNTIYF TRBJ1-3 - - TRBV7-2
TGTGCCAGCAGTTTATCTCTCTCTGGAAACACCATATATTTT CASSLSLSGNTIYF TRBJ1-3 few - TRBV27
TGTGCCAGCAGCTACTCTACTAGCGGGAGAACCTACGAGCAGTACTTC CASSYSTSGRTYEQYF TRBJ2-7 - TRBD2 TRBV6-5
TGTGCCAGCAGCTGGGGACAGGGTTACAATGAGCAGTTCTTC CASSWGQGYNEQFF TRBJ2-1 - TRBD1 TRBV5-6
TGTGCCAGCAGCGTAGCCGGACAGGTCACAGATACGCAGTATTTT CASSVAGQVTDTQYF TRBJ2-3 few TRBD1 TRBV9
TGTGCTAGCAGCTTAGCAATATTCCTAGCGGGAGGGCCGGTCAAAAACATTCAGTACTTC CASSLAIFLAGGPVKNIQYF TRBJ2-4 - TRBD2 TRBV7-7
TGTGCCAGCAGTGTTCTAGCGGGAGATCTCACAGATACGCAGTATTTT CASSVLAGDLTDTQYF TRBJ2-3 - TRBD2 TRBV2
TGTGCCAGCAGCCCTGGGACTAGCGAAGACTACGAGCAGTACTTC CASSPGTSEDYEQYF TRBJ2-7 once TRBD2 TRBV5-5
TGTGCCAGCAGGGAGGGACAGACGAACACCGGGGAGCTGTTTTTT CASREGQTNTGELFF TRBJ2-2 - - TRBV2
TGTGCCAGCAGTGCGGGACTAGCGGGAGAGGTCTACGAGCAGTACTTC CASSAGLAGEVYEQYF TRBJ2-7 few TRBD2 TRBV27
TGTGCCAGCAGTTACCCGGACAGGATTGACCAGCCCCAGCATTTT CASSYPDRIDQPQHF TRBJ1-5 - TRBD1 TRBV28
TGTGCCAGCAGTGAACGGACAGGGGGGCTGTTCTTC CASSERTGGLFF TRBJ2-1 few TRBD1 TRBV6-1
TGTGCCAGCAGTATGCAGGGGTTCGGCTATAATTCACCCCTCCACTTT CASSMQGFGYNSPLHF TRBJ1-6 - - TRBV27
TGCGCCAGCAGCTTAGGGGAAGAGACCCAGTACTTC CASSLGEETQYF TRBJ2-5 - - TRBV5-1
TGTGCCTGGAGTATCGGACAGGTTCCCGATGAGCAGTTCTTC CAWSIGQVPDEQFF TRBJ2-1 - TRBD1 TRBV30